This T cell receptor beta chain was captured in a study of T-cell memory formation after mild COVID-19. On the study more broadly: For the most part, TCR clusters were specific to one donor.

Study conclusions and caveats: Shrinking CD4+ clones were chiefly CM and EM; CD8+ ones were chiefly EMRA.

Germline V gene data show CDR1 as PRHDT and CDR2 as FYEKMQ (reference sequence). The trim removed 2 bases at V and 6 bases at J, leaving 9 bases unmatched. There are 17 residues in the CDR3. TCRdb re-derived calls from the 5' RACE reads in MiXCR, one entry per CDR3 protein. The top ten hold 8.5% to 9% of the sample, which has around 420,000 distinct CDR3 sequences, 24% seen once. This clonotype has at least ten counts. Its target is unknown. The sample comprised PBMCs or a T cell subset sorted from them (not recorded which). This TCR came from an adult woman who had mild COVID-19 (a few samples of this study predate the infection). Cell type and time point are not known. This chain uses TRBV13 with TRBJ2-3; 12 bases fit TRBD1. CDR3 sequence reads: CASSLSRDRGRRDTQYF. In DNA, the CDR3 is TGTGCCAGCAGCTTAAGCCGGGACAGGGGGCGTCGGGATACGCAGTATTTT.